These T cell receptor beta chains were read from a single sample in a study of neurological immune-mediated disorders. In TCRdb, the 5' RACE reads were re-called with MiXCR into one record per CDR3 protein. The sample contains more than 25,000 distinct CDR3 sequences, under 30% of which appear only once. Material: CD4+ T cells from blood. Receptors originate from a man aged 45-60 years with HTLV-1-associated myelopathy (HAM/TSP). CDR3s include the opening cysteine and the closing phenylalanine or tryptophan. Fields, in order: D gene, J gene, V gene, clone size, CDR3 DNA, CDR3 protein. D genes are given only for firm matches. The size entry is marked missing in some rows and otherwise reads once, few, many or a size class.

d_gene: TRBD1
j_gene: TRBJ2-1
v_gene: TRBV7-8
abundance: many
CDR3nt: TGTGCCAGCAGCCAGGGACAGTCCTACAATGAGCAGTTCTTC
CDR3aa: CASSQGQSYNEQFF

d_gene: NA
j_gene: TRBJ1-5
v_gene: TRBV7-2
abundance: NA
CDR3nt: TGTGCCAGCAGCTCCGTGAATCAGCCCCAGCATTTT
CDR3aa: CASSSVNQPQHF

d_gene: NA
j_gene: TRBJ2-2
v_gene: TRBV7-3
abundance: NA
CDR3nt: TGTGCCAGCAGCTTAATTCGTTCGGGGGCCTCGAACACCGGGGAGCTGTTTTTT
CDR3aa: CASSLIRSGASNTGELFF

d_gene: NA
j_gene: TRBJ2-5
v_gene: TRBV7-2
abundance: many
CDR3nt: TGTGCCAGCAAAAAGGGCAGACAAGAGACCCAGTACTTC
CDR3aa: CASKKGRQETQYF

d_gene: TRBD2
j_gene: TRBJ2-5
v_gene: TRBV6-2/TRBV6-3
abundance: many
CDR3nt: TGTACCAGCGACGGTATGGTATTGCGGGGGGCTCAAGAGACCCAGTACTTC
CDR3aa: CTSDGMVLRGAQETQYF

d_gene: TRBD1
j_gene: TRBJ2-1
v_gene: TRBV6-4
abundance: many
CDR3nt: TGTGCCAGCAGTGACCAACAGGGGGCGAGGAGGGTCTTC
CDR3aa: CASSDQQGARRVF

d_gene: NA
j_gene: TRBJ1-5
v_gene: TRBV7-3
abundance: many
CDR3nt: TGTGCCAGCAGCCGTGGGGGGGCAGGACAGCCCCAGCATTTT
CDR3aa: CASSRGGAGQPQHF

d_gene: NA
j_gene: TRBJ1-3
v_gene: TRBV10-3
abundance: many
CDR3nt: TGTGCCATCCACGCTTCGGGCTCTGGAAACACCATATATTTT
CDR3aa: CAIHASGSGNTIYF

d_gene: NA
j_gene: TRBJ1-2
v_gene: TRBV5-1
abundance: many
CDR3nt: TGCGCCAGCAGTGACGGATTTAACTATGGCTACACCTTC
CDR3aa: CASSDGFNYGYTF

d_gene: NA
j_gene: TRBJ1-1
v_gene: TRBV7-9
abundance: medium-sized
CDR3nt: TGTGCCAGCAGCTTAGGGCTTGCCACAGGTGCGGCGGCTTTCTTT
CDR3aa: CASSLGLATGAAAFF

d_gene: TRBD2
j_gene: TRBJ2-1
v_gene: TRBV5-1
abundance: NA
CDR3nt: TGCGCCAGCAGCTTGCAGACTAGCGGGGGGACTTACTACAATGAGCAGTTCTTC
CDR3aa: CASSLQTSGGTYYNEQFF

d_gene: NA
j_gene: TRBJ2-1
v_gene: TRBV12-3/TRBV12-4
abundance: many
CDR3nt: TGTGCCAGCAGGAGGTCTAGGGATGAGCAGTTCTTC
CDR3aa: CASRRSRDEQFF

d_gene: NA
j_gene: TRBJ1-6
v_gene: TRBV20-1
abundance: many
CDR3nt: TGCAGCAGCCCGGGACAACTAAATTCACCCCTCCACTTT
CDR3aa: CSSPGQLNSPLHF

d_gene: TRBD2
j_gene: TRBJ2-1
v_gene: TRBV7-2
abundance: many
CDR3nt: TGTGCCAGCAGCCGCGGGGAGGGAGCGGGAGGGCCGGGGCAGTTCTTC
CDR3aa: CASSRGEGAGGPGQFF

d_gene: NA
j_gene: TRBJ1-5
v_gene: TRBV4-1
abundance: many
CDR3nt: TGCGCCAGCAGCCAAGATGCAACGGTGATGCAGCCCCAGCATTTT
CDR3aa: CASSQDATVMQPQHF

d_gene: TRBD1
j_gene: TRBJ2-7
v_gene: TRBV15
abundance: NA
CDR3nt: TGTGCCACCAGCAGAGACCAAACAGGGGTCGAGCAGTACTTC
CDR3aa: CATSRDQTGVEQYF

d_gene: NA
j_gene: TRBJ2-1
v_gene: TRBV5-5
abundance: once
CDR3nt: TGTGCCAGCAGCTTGTCAGCTGTCCTGAACTACTACAATGAGCAGTTCTTC
CDR3aa: CASSLSAVLNYYNEQFF

d_gene: TRBD1
j_gene: TRBJ2-1
v_gene: TRBV19
abundance: NA
CDR3nt: TGTGCCAGTAGTATAGATTTTGGGACAGGGGACAATGAGCAGTTCTTC
CDR3aa: CASSIDFGTGDNEQFF

d_gene: NA
j_gene: TRBJ2-7
v_gene: TRBV12-3/TRBV12-4
abundance: few
CDR3nt: TGTGCCAGCAGTTTCTCCACCCTATACGAGCAGTACTTC
CDR3aa: CASSFSTLYEQYF

d_gene: TRBD1
j_gene: TRBJ2-1
v_gene: TRBV2
abundance: NA
CDR3nt: TGTGCCAGCAGCCGGGACAGGGGATACAATGAGCAGTTCTTC
CDR3aa: CASSRDRGYNEQFF

d_gene: NA
j_gene: TRBJ1-4
v_gene: TRBV7-2
abundance: many
CDR3nt: TGTGCCAGCAGCTTAGTAGGGCGGGAGTATGAAAAACTGTTTTTT
CDR3aa: CASSLVGREYEKLFF

d_gene: NA
j_gene: TRBJ1-4
v_gene: TRBV5-5
abundance: many
CDR3nt: TGTGCCAGCAGCTTGGCGTGGGCCGCTAATGAAAAACTGTTTTTT
CDR3aa: CASSLAWAANEKLFF

d_gene: NA
j_gene: TRBJ2-1
v_gene: TRBV20-1
abundance: many
CDR3nt: TGCAGTGCTAGAGAGAGTGTAAGGGATGAGCAGTTCTTC
CDR3aa: CSARESVRDEQFF

d_gene: TRBD1
j_gene: TRBJ1-2
v_gene: TRBV20-1
abundance: many
CDR3nt: TGCAGTGCTGGCGTCAGACAGGGAGGGTATGGCTACACCTTC
CDR3aa: CSAGVRQGGYGYTF

d_gene: TRBD2
j_gene: TRBJ2-1
v_gene: TRBV20-1
abundance: few
CDR3nt: TGCAGTGCTATGGGACTAGCGGGAGCCGGGAATGAGCAGTTCTTC
CDR3aa: CSAMGLAGAGNEQFF

d_gene: TRBD1
j_gene: TRBJ1-4
v_gene: TRBV7-3
abundance: many
CDR3nt: TGTGCCAGCAGCCGGATTGGGACAGGGGTAGAGGAAAAACTGTTTTTT
CDR3aa: CASSRIGTGVEEKLFF

d_gene: NA
j_gene: TRBJ2-7
v_gene: TRBV10-3
abundance: NA
CDR3nt: TGTGCCATCAGTGGAAACAGGGACTACGAGCAGTACTTC
CDR3aa: CAISGNRDYEQYF

d_gene: TRBD1
j_gene: TRBJ1-4
v_gene: TRBV18
abundance: many
CDR3nt: TGTGCCAGCTCACCAGGGACAGCCAAAAAACTGTTTTTT
CDR3aa: CASSPGTAKKLFF

d_gene: NA
j_gene: TRBJ1-5
v_gene: TRBV7-8
abundance: many
CDR3nt: TGTGCCAGCAGCTTCGAAGGCGGGGCGCAGCCCCAGCATTTT
CDR3aa: CASSFEGGAQPQHF

d_gene: NA
j_gene: TRBJ2-1
v_gene: TRBV7-9
abundance: many
CDR3nt: TGTGCCAGCAGCTTAGCGGGGGAAGATGAGCAGTTCTTC
CDR3aa: CASSLAGEDEQFF

d_gene: NA
j_gene: TRBJ1-1
v_gene: TRBV20-1
abundance: many
CDR3nt: TGCAGTGCTAGAGGTCCACTTATGGGGTTGGGCACTGAAGCTTTCTTT
CDR3aa: CSARGPLMGLGTEAFF

d_gene: TRBD2
j_gene: TRBJ2-1
v_gene: TRBV20-1
abundance: many
CDR3nt: TGCAGTGCTAGAGATACTAGCGGGAGTCCGCAAGAGCAGTTCTTC
CDR3aa: CSARDTSGSPQEQFF

d_gene: NA
j_gene: TRBJ1-2
v_gene: TRBV12-3/TRBV12-4
abundance: many
CDR3nt: TGTGCCAGCAGCCTAGGCCTTGACTATGGCTACACCTTC
CDR3aa: CASSLGLDYGYTF

d_gene: NA
j_gene: TRBJ2-1
v_gene: TRBV9
abundance: NA
CDR3nt: TGTGCCAGCGTAGGGGCGGGGTGGGGCAATGAGCAGTTCTTC
CDR3aa: CASVGAGWGNEQFF

d_gene: NA
j_gene: TRBJ2-5
v_gene: TRBV19
abundance: many
CDR3nt: TGTGCCAGTAGTACTTTCGGGGTCGGCCAAGAGACCCAGTACTTC
CDR3aa: CASSTFGVGQETQYF

d_gene: TRBD1
j_gene: TRBJ2-3
v_gene: TRBV5-6
abundance: NA
CDR3nt: TGTGCCAGCGGGAGGGACAGGGGTCAGGCGCAGTATTTT
CDR3aa: CASGRDRGQAQYF

d_gene: TRBD1
j_gene: TRBJ1-5
v_gene: TRBV5-8
abundance: many
CDR3nt: TGTGCCAGCAGCCCCGGGACAGGGAGGATTAGTCAGCCCCAGCATTTT
CDR3aa: CASSPGTGRISQPQHF